This T cell receptor (beta chain) came from a study of neoadjuvant nivolumab and ipilimumab in lung cancer. General study findings and limits: Pathologic regression was not significantly tied to TCR clonality.

In its sample, this clone was seen once. Its antigen is currently unknown. With 5 bases removed from V and 6 bases from J, the gap between germline ends came to 9 bases. Germline assignment: CDR1 SGHNT and CDR2 YENEEA. The length of the CDR3 is 12 residues. Libraries were prepared by immunoSEQ multiplex PCR; TCRdb keeps only in-frame clonotypes and omits some of them. The data show fewer than 40,000 clones, roughly 90% seen once. Source: peripheral blood, taken after neoadjuvant nivolumab, alone or with ipilimumab, at or shortly before surgery. The receptor was isolated from an adult with non-small cell lung cancer. V is TRBV11-3 and J is TRBJ2-3; D unresolved. The CDR3 region is CASSRGKDTQYF. The DNA for the CDR3 is TGTGCCAGCAGCCGAGGCAAGGATACGCAGTATTTT.